Listed here are 4 T cell receptor beta chains from one sample, sequenced in a study of cytomegalovirus exposure and HLA in healthy donors. PCR used 60 Vbeta primers and 13 Jbeta primers. This table comes from immunoSEQ multiplex PCR, and its TCRdb copy is limited to in-frame clones, with some not included. The table has nearly 110,000 clones, 55% to 85% seen once; the top ten hold 7% to 8%. Sequencing input: PBMCs. These TCRs come from a man in his thirties or forties in good health and CMV-seronegative.

This clone occurred once. The chain carries TRBV28 and TRBJ1-5; the match to TRBD1 covers 7 bases. The CDR3 spans 17 residues. The germline V gene encodes CDR1 MDHEN and CDR2 SYDVKM. V was clipped by 7 bases and J by 2 bases; unmatched bases: 14. The CDR3 DNA sequence: TGTGCCAGCATTACCCAATCCGACAGGGAGGGCAATCAGCCCCAGCATTTT. This translates into CASITQSDREGNQPQHF.

The chain employs TRBV28 and TRBJ1-5; TRBD1 matches at 9 bases. V lost 6 bases to trimming and J lost 6 bases; unmatched junction nucleotides: 9. The CDR3 has 15 amino acids. CDR1 and CDR2 (germline): MDHEN, SYDVKM. The CDR3 DNA sequence: TGTGCCAGCAGCCGGGACAGGGAGAGGAGTCAGCCCCAGCATTTT. This gives the protein CASSRDRERSQPQHF.

This clone was seen a few times. The rearrangement links TRBV5-6 to TRBJ2-7; 8 bases fit TRBD2. This CDR3 spans 15 amino acids. Germline CDR1 and CDR2: SGHDT and YYEEEE. The V and J ends lost 6 bases and 6 bases, in that order; junction bases with no gene match: 14. CDR3 nucleotides: TGTGCCAGCACCCACGGGGGGGGCGGGGGCTCCGAGCAGTACTTC. This sequence encodes CASTHGGGGGSEQYF.

The V call is TRBV4-1, the J call TRBJ1-2; no clear D gene. Trimming shortened V by 3 bases and J by 5 bases, and 19 bases separated the two germline ends. Germline CDR1 and CDR2: MGHRA and YSYEKL. CDR3 length equals 16 residues. The CDR3 DNA follows: TGCGCCAGCAGCCACCCTTCTCCGGGAGCACCATATGGCTACACCTTC. It encodes CASSHPSPGAPYGYTF.